This TCR beta chain was sequenced in a study of T cell responses to AZD1222 COVID-19 vaccine. On this clone: No antigen is known for it.

General study points: Across spike, vaccine-associated CD4 TCRs were found, dominant at 160-218 and 743-854. When two AZD1222 doses had been given, Spike-specific TCR breadth and depth rose.

Looked up from germline, CDR1 is MNHEY and CDR2 is SMNVEV (reference sequence). This CDR3 spans 14 amino acids. V was shortened by 7 bases and J by 3 bases, with 16 bases between the two germline ends. Method: immunoSEQ multiplex PCR; TCRdb's copy keeps in-frame clones and lacks some. The sample carries around 150,000 clones, around 90% recorded once. The J gene is TRBJ2-7, the V gene TRBV27, with D maybe TRBD1 (6 bases). The receptor's source is an adult who received the AZD1222 COVID-19 vaccine. This sample comprised peripheral blood, obtained 28 days after the second AZD1222 dose. For the CDR3, the DNA is TGTGCCAGCAAACAGGGTGGAGGTCTCTACGAGCAGTACTTC. Translation gives CASKQGGGLYEQYF.